This is a list of T cell receptor beta chains from one sample in a study of blood T cell repertoires in COVID-19. Profiling relied on immunoSEQ multiplex PCR, and the TCRdb table lists in-frame clones only, not all of them. The data hold 95,000 to 150,000 clones, with roughly 83% observed a single time. The sequencing sample was made of peripheral blood. These receptors were taken from a human donor in a cohort sampled during active COVID-19. The CDR3 runs from the conserved cysteine through the conserved F or W. Fields, in order: V gene, D gene, J gene, clone size, CDR3 DNA, CDR3 protein. D genes are given only for firm matches. Some rows have no size entry. The others give once, few or many, or a class for an expanded clone.

TRBV5-1,-,TRBJ2-1,few,TGCGCCAGCAGCATGATGGGGCTCAACAATGAGCAGTTCTTC,CASSMMGLNNEQFF
TRBV9,TRBD2,TRBJ2-6,-,TGTGCCAGCAGCGTAGCCGGGACTACCTATTGGGGGGCCAACGTCCTGACTTTC,CASSVAGTTYWGANVLTF
TRBV27,TRBD1,TRBJ1-2,once,TGTGCCAGCACCAGAACAGGGGCCGGTAACTATGGCTACACCTTC,CASTRTGAGNYGYTF
TRBV18,-,TRBJ2-3,-,TGTGCCAGCTCACCACCCCTAAAGGGAGCCCCAGATACGCAGTATTTT,CASSPPLKGAPDTQYF
TRBV28,-,TRBJ2-3,-,TGTGCCAGCAGTTTGAAAGCCCTGAAGAATACGCAGTATTTT,CASSLKALKNTQYF
TRBV30,TRBD2,TRBJ2-5,-,TGTGCCTGGTACCCAACTAGCGGGAGGTTACAAGAGACCCAGTACTTC,CAWYPTSGRLQETQYF
TRBV28,-,TRBJ2-3,-,TGTGCCAGCAGTTTAGGACAGAGACTCACAGATACGCAGTATTTT,CASSLGQRLTDTQYF
TRBV28,TRBD2,TRBJ2-1,-,TGTGCCAGCAGTGGAGGACTAGCGGGGTCCTACAATGAGCAGTTCTTC,CASSGGLAGSYNEQFF
TRBV18,-,TRBJ2-7,-,TGTGCCAGCTCACCACCTAACGGGGTGGTCGAGCAGTACTTC,CASSPPNGVVEQYF
TRBV29-1,-,TRBJ2-7,-,TGCAGCGTTGGGGAGGTCAGGTTCTCCTACGAGCAGTACTTC,CSVGEVRFSYEQYF
TRBV6-5,TRBD1,TRBJ1-1,-,TGTGCCAGCAGTAGACAGGGGGTAACTGAAGCTTTCTTT,CASSRQGVTEAFF
TRBV19,-,TRBJ2-3,once,TGTGCCAGTAGTATAGATCCCGGAGATACGCAGTATTTT,CASSIDPGDTQYF
TRBV24-1,TRBD2,TRBJ2-1,once,TGTGCCACCAGTGACCAGGGGACTAGCGAGTACAATGAGCAGTTCTTC,CATSDQGTSEYNEQFF
TRBV5-1,TRBD2,TRBJ2-7,once,TGCGCCAGCAGCCTAGGGACTAGCGGCGACTACGAGCAGTACTTC,CASSLGTSGDYEQYF
TRBV20-1,-,TRBJ1-2,-,TGCAGTGCTAGTGGAGGCACCCCCAAGAACTATGGCTACACCTTC,CSASGGTPKNYGYTF
TRBV29-1,-,TRBJ1-1,-,TGCAGCGTAGCGGGACGGGACGGGGAATTGAGCGGAGCTTTCTTT,CSVAGRDGELSGAFF